A selection of T cell receptor beta chains follows, all from one sample in a study of cytomegalovirus exposure and HLA in healthy donors. TCRdb's copy holds only in-frame clones and misses some; the assay was immunoSEQ multiplex PCR. Its table records about 160,000 clones. The specimen sequenced was PBMCs. Source of these receptors: a man aged 25 to 40 in good health and CMV-seronegative. Both conserved end residues are part of each CDR3. Each record gives: D gene, J gene, V gene, CDR3 DNA, CDR3 protein. The D gene is left open where the match is weak.

>.|TRBJ1-6|TRBV30
TGTGCCTGGACACAGAGCTCCTATAATTCACCCCTCCACTTT
CAWTQSSYNSPLHF
>TRBD1|TRBJ1-1|TRBV10-1
TGCGCCAGCAGCGGACAGGGGAGTACTGAAGCTTTCTTT
CASSGQGSTEAFF
>TRBD1|TRBJ1-2|TRBV5-1
TGCGCCAGCAGCAGGACGCCGGGACAGAAAAACTATGGCTACACCTTC
CASSRTPGQKNYGYTF
>TRBD2|TRBJ2-7|TRBV7-9
TGTGCCAGCAGGTCAACTAGCGGGAGAGACGAGCAGTACTTC
CASRSTSGRDEQYF
>TRBD2|TRBJ2-1|TRBV18
TGTGCCAGCTCAACTAGCGGGAGTGGGTACAATGAGCAGTTCTTC
CASSTSGSGYNEQFF
>.|TRBJ2-1|TRBV7-9
TGTGCCAGCAGCCTTACGGTGCATGAGCAGTTCTTC
CASSLTVHEQFF
>TRBD2|TRBJ2-2|TRBV27
TGTGCCAGCAGTCCCGGGACTAGCGGGAGCGTGGGCACCGGGGAGCTGTTTTTT
CASSPGTSGSVGTGELFF
>.|TRBJ1-3|TRBV19
TGTGCCAGTAGTATAGCAGATTCTGGAAACACCATATATTTT
CASSIADSGNTIYF
>TRBD2|TRBJ2-3|TRBV29-1
TGCAGCGTTTCTGGACTAGCGTCAAGCACAGATACGCAGTATTTT
CSVSGLASSTDTQYF
>TRBD2|TRBJ2-1|TRBV27
TGTGCCAGCAGTTCGCCGGGACTAGTATACAATGAGCAGTTCTTC
CASSSPGLVYNEQFF
>.|TRBJ1-2|TRBV14
TGTGCCAGCAGCCAAGCAGCCAGGCTCTATGGCTACACCTTC
CASSQAARLYGYTF
>.|TRBJ2-2|TRBV6-4
TGTGCCAGCAGTGCCTTGCCGGGACACATTAACACCGGGGAGCTGTTTTTT
CASSALPGHINTGELFF
>TRBD2|TRBJ2-5|TRBV28
TGTGCCAGCAAGTTGATCGGGAGGCAAGAGACCCAGTACTTC
CASKLIGRQETQYF
>TRBD1|TRBJ1-2|TRBV13
TGTGCCAGCAGCATACTCAGGGGGCCCTATGGCTACACCTTC
CASSILRGPYGYTF
>TRBD1|TRBJ1-4|TRBV6-1
TGTGCCAGCAGTGGGGACAGGGACTCTCGTCCTAATGAAAAACTGTTTTTT
CASSGDRDSRPNEKLFF
>TRBD1|TRBJ1-4|TRBV5-4
TGTGCCAGCAGGACCGGGACAGGGAATGCAACTAATGAAAAACTGTTTTTT
CASRTGTGNATNEKLFF
>.|TRBJ2-4|TRBV2
TGTGCCAGCAGTGAGGGCAGGGTCGGCATTCAGTACTTC
CASSEGRVGIQYF
>TRBD2|TRBJ2-1|TRBV5-4
TGTGCCAGCAGCCACGGGGGGGTAGGCAATGAGCAGTTCTTC
CASSHGGVGNEQFF
>TRBD1|TRBJ2-6|TRBV6-4
TGTGCCAGCAGTGACTCCCAGGGGGCAGATGGGGCCAACGTCCTGACTTTC
CASSDSQGADGANVLTF
>.|TRBJ2-5|TRBV4-1
TGCGCCAGCAGCCAAGCTAGTCGGCCCCGAGGAGAGACCCAGTACTTC
CASSQASRPRGETQYF
>TRBD1|TRBJ2-7|TRBV4-2
TGTGCCAGCAGCCAAGCTGGGACACAGGGGCCCTACGAGCAGTACTTC
CASSQAGTQGPYEQYF
>TRBD1|TRBJ2-7|TRBV5-1
TGCGCCAGCAGCGATTGGACAGGGGGCGCCGAGCAGTACTTC
CASSDWTGGAEQYF
>TRBD2|TRBJ2-1|TRBV7-3
TGTGCCAGCAGCCGGACTAGCGGGGTGGCCTACAATGAGCAGTTCTTC
CASSRTSGVAYNEQFF
>.|TRBJ2-3|TRBV7-2
TGTGCCAGCAGCTTAGTGGGTCGAGTTTGGGGGAGGAGGGCAGATACGCAGTATTTT
CASSLVGRVWGRRADTQYF
>TRBD2|TRBJ2-7|TRBV4-2
TGTGCCAGCAGCCAGAGTATTAGCGGGAGAGCCTATGAGCAGTACTTC
CASSQSISGRAYEQYF
>TRBD2|TRBJ2-2|TRBV4-2
TGTGCCAGCAGCCAAGAGGAGACTAGCGGGAGTGGGGAGCTGTTTTTT
CASSQEETSGSGELFF
>.|TRBJ2-3|TRBV5-6
TGTGCCAGCACCTCTGGGAGACTATTGATGGATACGCAGTATTTT
CASTSGRLLMDTQYF
>TRBD2|TRBJ2-1|TRBV5-1
TGCGCCAGCAGCGACGCTAGCGGGAGTAACGAGCAGTTCTTC
CASSDASGSNEQFF
>TRBD1|TRBJ1-2|TRBV7-8
TGTGCCAGCAGCTTAGACGTTTGGGACAGGAATTATGGCTACACCTTC
CASSLDVWDRNYGYTF
>TRBD1|TRBJ2-7|TRBV27
TGTGCCAGCGGAAGGGACAGAACCTACGAGCAGTACTTC
CASGRDRTYEQYF
>.|TRBJ1-5|TRBV19
TGTGCCAGTAGTACCCCGGCGGGGGGTCCGGGGGGTAGCAATCAGCCCCAGCATTTT
CASSTPAGGPGGSNQPQHF
>.|TRBJ2-3|TRBV7-7
TGTGCCAGCAGCTTGGGCAGGGGCGTAGATACGCAGTATTTT
CASSLGRGVDTQYF
>.|TRBJ2-1|TRBV7-2
TGTGCCAGCAGCTTAGTAAGGGACAACAATGAGCAGTTCTTC
CASSLVRDNNEQFF
>TRBD1|TRBJ1-1|TRBV7-9
TGTGCCAGCAGCTTACAGGGGGCACGCACTGAAGCTTTCTTT
CASSLQGARTEAFF
>.|TRBJ2-3|TRBV9
TGTGCCAGCAGCGTAGGCGGAGCTCCCCCAGATACGCAGTATTTT
CASSVGGAPPDTQYF
>TRBD2|TRBJ2-7|TRBV7-9
TGTGCCAGCAGCTTAGCGGGGAGACTAGCGGGAGAAATCTACGAGCAGTACTTC
CASSLAGRLAGEIYEQYF
>.|TRBJ2-7|TRBV19
TGTGCCAGTACCGAACCCGGGAGCAGGGAAGAGAGAGAGCAGTACTTC
CASTEPGSREEREQYF
>.|TRBJ2-1|TRBV28
TGTGCCAGCAGTGGTCAGGGATTGGGTTGGGAAGTTAGGGAGCAGTTCTTC
CASSGQGLGWEVREQFF
>.|TRBJ2-7|TRBV30
TGTGCCTGGAGTGTAAGATTCTACTACGAGCAGTACTTC
CAWSVRFYYEQYF
>.|TRBJ2-7|TRBV19
TGTGCCAGTAAATATGAGGCGGCTAGCTCCTACGAGCAGTACTTC
CASKYEAASSYEQYF
>.|TRBJ1-1|TRBV4-1
TGCGCCAGCAGCCAAGAGACAGTAGGAGCTTTCTTT
CASSQETVGAFF
>TRBD2|TRBJ2-1|TRBV5-4
TGTGCCAGCTCTCCACTAGCGGGGTACAATGAGCAGTTCTTC
CASSPLAGYNEQFF
>TRBD1|TRBJ2-7|TRBV29-1
TGCAGCGCCCTAGGAGGGACAGGGGGCTACGAGCAGTACTTC
CSALGGTGGYEQYF
>TRBD1|TRBJ1-1|TRBV11-3
TGTGCCAGCAGCTGGGGACAGGACACTGAAGCTTTCTTT
CASSWGQDTEAFF
>TRBD1|TRBJ1-1|TRBV6-5
TGTGCCAGCAGTTACTCCAGGGGGAGCATGAACACTGAAGCTTTCTTT
CASSYSRGSMNTEAFF
>TRBD2|TRBJ2-2|TRBV5-6
TGTGCCAGCAGCTGGCGACTAGCGGGAGACACCGGGGAGCTGTTTTTT
CASSWRLAGDTGELFF
>.|TRBJ2-1|TRBV5-1
TGCGCCAGCTCCGGACTTACGGTATGGGATGAGCAGTTCTTC
CASSGLTVWDEQFF
>.|TRBJ1-1|TRBV29-1
TGCAGCGTTGGGACAGCCCGTGGTGAAGCTTTCTTT
CSVGTARGEAFF
>.|TRBJ2-7|TRBV6-1
TGTGCCAGCAGCTCGACAGTGGACTCCTACGAGCAGTACTTC
CASSSTVDSYEQYF
>.|TRBJ1-2|TRBV11-2
TGTGCCAGCAGCTTAGGGCAGGGATCGACAAGCTACACCTTC
CASSLGQGSTSYTF
>.|TRBJ2-2|TRBV27
TGTGCCAGCAGTTTAAATACCGGCACCCTGGGGGCGAAGGGTGCCGGGGAGCTGTTTTTT
CASSLNTGTLGAKGAGELFF
>TRBD1|TRBJ2-7|TRBV5-1
TGCGCCAGCAGTACGGGACAGCTTTCCTACGAGCAGTACTTC
CASSTGQLSYEQYF
>TRBD2|TRBJ2-1|TRBV25-1
TGTGCCAGCACCCCGGCCTTAGCGGGAGCGCACTACAATGAGCAGTTCTTC
CASTPALAGAHYNEQFF
>TRBD2|TRBJ2-7|TRBV5-6
TGTGCCAGCAGCTTGGCCGGGGGGAACGAGCAGTACTTC
CASSLAGGNEQYF
>.|TRBJ2-3|TRBV14
TGTGCCAGCAGCCAACTAGCAGATACGCAGTATTTT
CASSQLADTQYF
>TRBD1|TRBJ1-2|TRBV27
TGTGCCAGCAGTTTTCCAGACAGGGGTTGGGGCTATGGCTACACCTTC
CASSFPDRGWGYGYTF
>TRBD1|TRBJ1-1|TRBV5-4
TGTGCCAGCAGCTTTGGCAGGGGGCCTCCTAACACTGAAGCTTTCTTT
CASSFGRGPPNTEAFF
>TRBD1|TRBJ1-2|TRBV10-3
TGTGCCATCGGCGGGACAGGGTTTGCCTATGGCTACACCTTC
CAIGGTGFAYGYTF
>.|TRBJ1-4|TRBV11-2
TGTGCCAGCAGCTCCCGGGGGTGGGAAAAACTGTTTTTT
CASSSRGWEKLFF